The 9 T cell receptor beta chains below come from one sample, sequenced in a study of T-cell reconstitution after alpha-beta-depleted transplantation in children. The TCRbeta library was prepared with unique molecular identifiers. MiXCR, applied by TCRdb to the PCR reads, yields one record per CDR3 protein. The data show around 410,000 distinct CDR3 sequences, 11% seen once. The sample in question was PBMCs from the stem cell graft donor, obtained from the stem cell graft. These receptors originate from a human donor who donated a stem cell graft to a child with acute myeloid leukemia.

The chain couples TRBV4-2 to TRBJ2-1; 10 bases map to TRBD2. CDR1 and CDR2 from the germline V gene are LGHNA and YNFKEQ. This CDR3 is built from 15 residues. Trimming at V came to 0 bases and at J to 10 bases, leaving 6 bases not matched to a gene. The CDR3, as DNA: TGTGCCAGCAGCCAAGATGCTAGCGGGAGTTCGGAGCAGTTCTTC. It is translated as CASSQDASGSSEQFF.

This clonotype was observed a handful of times. This chain connects TRBV5-5 to TRBJ1-3; D perhaps matches TRBD1 (6 bases). The CDR3 runs to 17 residues. The V gene lost 0 bases and the J gene lost 0 bases, with 13 bases spanning the gap. Germline assignment: CDR1 SGHKS and CDR2 YYEKEE (reference sequence). CDR3 in DNA: TGTGCCAGCAGCTTGGAAGGTTGGACAGACTCTGGAAACACCATATATTTT. It specifies CASSLEGWTDSGNTIYF.

This clonotype was seen more than once but under ten times. This rearrangement joins TRBV7-2 to TRBJ1-2, with 8 bases matching TRBD1. Losses at the gene ends were 4 bases for V and 6 bases for J; bases not matched to a gene: 10. Germline CDR1 is SGHTA and CDR2 is FQGNSA. This CDR3 spans 15 amino acids. The CDR3 coding sequence is TGTGCCAGCAGCTCCCCCGGGACAGGTATCCATGGCTACACCTTC. It specifies CASSSPGTGIHGYTF.

The chain combines TRBV12-3 or TRBV12-4 with TRBJ2-1; D might be TRBD2 (6 bases). The CDR3 loop spans 14 amino acids. V dropped 8 bases and J dropped 2 bases, with 13 bases sitting between them. CDR3 sequence: CASRRGATYNEQFF. As DNA, the CDR3 is TGTGCCAGCCGGCGCGGGGCAACCTACAATGAGCAGTTCTTC.

CDR3 loop: CASSLVVLGSGANVLTF. CDR3 DNA sequence: TGTGCCAGCAGCTTGGTGGTGCTAGGCTCTGGGGCCAACGTCCTGACTTTC. The J gene is TRBJ2-6, the V gene TRBV5-8, with D uncertain. The germline V gene encodes CDR1 SGHTS and CDR2 YDEGEE. This CDR3 is 17 amino acids long. V was clipped by 0 bases and J by 0 bases, with 10 bases between them.

The genes are TRBV4-3 and TRBJ2-2; 8 bases are shared with TRBD1. With V trimmed by 3 bases and J by 4 bases, 13 bases remained unmatched. CDR3 length: 18 amino acids. The germline CDR1 and CDR2 sequences are LGHNA and YSLEER. The DNA of the CDR3 is TGCGCCAGCAGCCACGCCCAGGGGGCGGGTATAGGCACCGGGGAGCTGTTTTTT. This codes for CASSHAQGAGIGTGELFF.

The chain employs TRBV12-3 or TRBV12-4 and TRBJ2-5; 7 bases agree with TRBD2. The CDR3 loop spans 15 amino acids. With V trimmed by 3 bases and J by 4 bases, 8 bases remained unmatched. In nucleotides, the CDR3 is TGTGCCAGCAGTTTGGGATCTCCGGGGGGAGAGACCCAGTACTTC. It encodes CASSLGSPGGETQYF.

This clonotype was counted between two and nine times. The rearrangement uses TRBV27 and TRBJ1-5; D not resolved. The V end lost 3 bases, the J end lost 5 bases, and 11 bases lay between the germline ends. CDR3 size: 14 residues. Germline V gives CDR1 MNHEY, CDR2 SMNVEV (reference sequence). The chain's CDR3 is CASSFAGGDQPQHF. Here the CDR3 DNA reads TGTGCCAGCAGTTTCGCCGGAGGAGATCAGCCCCAGCATTTT.

The chain uses TRBV6-2 or TRBV6-3 and TRBJ2-5, with 7 positions matching TRBD2. The length of the CDR3 is 11 residues. Looked up from germline, CDR1 is MNHEY and CDR2 is SVGEGT. Trimming took 11 bases from V and 4 from J; bases not matched to a gene: 4. CDR3 in DNA: TGTGCCGGGGGGGGGAGAGAGACCCAGTACTTC. Encoded protein: CAGGGRETQYF.